This record covers a single T cell receptor beta chain. This record belongs to a study of blood T cell repertoires in COVID-19. Sequenced by immunoSEQ multiplex PCR; TCRdb stores in-frame clones only, minus some. The sample holds 200,000 to 250,000 clones, 85% seen once. The CDR3 covers 16 residues. The V segment lost 1 base and the J segment 5 bases; nucleotides outside the gene matches: 2. Germline V gene data show CDR1 as LGHNA and CDR2 as YNFKEQ. This rearrangement joins TRBV4-2 to TRBJ2-2, with 12 bases that match TRBD1. The sample was peripheral blood. The receptor comes from a man aged 50-60 years with COVID-19, enrolled during active disease. The CDR3 DNA follows: TGTGCCAGCAGCCAAGGGGACAGGGGGCTGACCGGGGAGCTGTTTTTT. It encodes CASSQGDRGLTGELFF.